Each of the 20 T cell receptor beta chains below was sequenced from the same sample in a study of T cells in Graves' hyperthyroidism and ophthalmopathy. RNA transcripts were the template for amplifying TCR beta CDR3 regions. First-round RT-PCR with HTBI primers amplified the TCR CDR3 region. TCRdb called the multiplex PCR reads again in MiXCR, with one record for every CDR3 protein. The sample lists approximately 220,000 distinct CDR3 sequences, around 17% occurring once. The specimen was blood. The receptor source for this set is a man aged 35 to 55 with Graves' hyperthyroidism.

This clonotype has just one count. V and J are TRBV19 and TRBJ2-3; no definite D call. Germline V CDR1 and CDR2: LNHDA, SQIVND (reference sequence). The CDR3 spans 14 residues. Deletions cut 3 bases from V and 4 bases from J, with 11 bases between. CDR3: CASSMFQAADTQYF. For the CDR3, the DNA is TGTGCCAGTAGTATGTTCCAGGCGGCAGATACGCAGTATTTT.

This clonotype was picked up many times. The chain uses TRBV28 and TRBJ2-7; 9 bases are shared with TRBD1. V lost 6 bases and J lost 3; bases outside the gene matches: 9. Germline values: CDR1 MDHEN, CDR2 SYDVKM. The CDR3 runs to 15 residues. Here the CDR3 DNA reads TGTGCCAGCAGACCGGGACAGGGATTCCACTACGAGCAGTACTTC. Translating gives CASRPGQGFHYEQYF.

A note on this clonotype: A much larger clonotype is one base distant, so this may be a read error. This chain uses TRBV3-1 with TRBJ2-1; D unclear. This CDR3 is 11 amino acids long. Germline CDR1 and CDR2: LGHDT and YNNKEL (reference sequence). The CDR3 DNA sequence: TGTCCCAGCAGTAGAAGGGCGGAAAAGTTCTTC. Its translation is CPSSRRAEKFF.

At least ten counts were recorded for this clonotype. The chain is built from TRBV10-3 and TRBJ2-1; D tentatively fits TRBD1 or TRBD2 (5 bases each). V was pared by 7 bases and J by 6 bases, with 22 bases between. Per the germline V gene, CDR1 is ENHRY and CDR2 is SYGVKD. This CDR3 has 16 residues. As DNA, the CDR3 is TGTGCCATCACAAACAACCGGGACCGAGCCATCAATGAGCAGTTCTTC. Its protein product is CAITNNRDRAINEQFF.

On this clonotype itself: Germline and junction disagree at one end, which may indicate a read error. The chain has TRBV3-1 and TRBJ2-3; 8 bases line up with TRBD2. Germline V gene lookup returns CDR1 LGHDT and CDR2 YNNKEL (reference sequence). The CDR3 is made up of 19 amino acids. As DNA, the CDR3 is TGTGCGAGCAGCCATTCCCCGACTATCGGGGGGGGTACCACAGATACGCAGTATTTT. As protein: CASSHSPTIGGGTTDTQYF.

This clonotype was counted only a few times. The chain recombines TRBV2 with TRBJ1-2; D might be TRBD1 (6 bases). The CDR3 loop spans 13 amino acids. The germline gives CDR1 SNHLY, CDR2 FYNNEI. The V and J ends lost 5 bases and 4 bases respectively, with 11 bases between them. CDR3 sequence: CASSLRTVYGYTF. CDR3 DNA sequence: TGTGCCAGCAGTCTACGGACAGTCTATGGCTACACCTTC.

This clonotype came up many times. The chain uses TRBV27 and TRBJ2-5; tentatively, D is TRBD1 (5 bases). CDR1 MNHEY and CDR2 SMNVEV come from the germline V gene (reference sequence). Trimming cost V 3 bases and J 0 bases, with 11 bases left between them. This CDR3 is 15 amino acids long. The CDR3 region is CASSFRTQYQETQYF. The DNA for the CDR3 is TGTGCCAGCAGTTTCCGGACACAGTACCAAGAGACCCAGTACTTC.

This clonotype was observed a few times. The CDR3 coding sequence is TGTGCCACCAGTGATTTCGCCGGGACTAGCGGGGGACCCTACAATGAGCAGTTCTTC. Encoded protein: CATSDFAGTSGGPYNEQFF. This chain uses TRBV24-1 with TRBJ2-1, with 14 nucleotides matching TRBD2. Germline lookup yields CDR1 KGHDR and CDR2 SFDVKD. CDR3 length: 19 amino acids. V shed 1 base and J 2 bases; nucleotides not matched to a gene: 6.

This clonotype was observed at least ten times. The CDR3 sequence is CASSRQTDRVRGYTF. The CDR3 coding sequence is TGTGCCAGCAGCCGTCAGACGGACAGGGTTAGGGGCTACACCTTC. This chain uses TRBV7-2 with TRBJ1-2, with 8 bases fitting TRBD1. V shed 5 bases, J shed 8 bases, and the junction held 13 bases outside the gene matches. This CDR3 comprises 15 residues. Germline loops: CDR1 SGHTA, CDR2 FQGNSA. Full variable domain (remainder filled in from reference TRBV7-2 and TRBJ1-2): GAGVSQSPSNKVTEKGKDVELRCDPISGHTALYWYRQSLGQGLEFLIYFQGNSAPDKSGLPSDRFSAERTGGSVSTLTIQRTQQEDSAVYLCASSRQTDRVRGYTFGSGTRLTVV.

The V gene is TRBV12-3 or TRBV12-4, the J gene TRBJ2-1, with 7 bases identical to TRBD1. Germline trimming cut 5 bases from V and 7 bases from J; bases unmatched to any gene: 14. The CDR3 spans 16 residues. The CDR3 reads CASSLKGQLNPNEQFF. In DNA form, the CDR3 reads TGTGCCAGCAGTCTAAAGGGACAGCTGAACCCAAATGAGCAGTTCTTC.

DNA of the CDR3: TGTGCCAGCAGTTTAAAGTCCCAGAAACCACTCTATGGCTACACCTTC. Translating it yields CASSLKSQKPLYGYTF. The rearrangement links TRBV12-3 or TRBV12-4 to TRBJ1-2; no clear D. The CDR3 loop spans 16 amino acids. The germline V and J ends were trimmed by 2 bases and 4 bases, with 17 bases remaining between them.

This clonotype was counted many times. The chain recombines TRBV10-3 with TRBJ1-2; 9 bases map to TRBD1. With V trimmed by 7 bases and J by 6 bases, 9 bases remained unmatched. Germline-derived CDR1 and CDR2 are ENHRY and SYGVKD. The CDR3 length is 14 residues. The CDR3 DNA is TGTGCCATCACCGAGGGACAGGGTCGAGATGGCTACACCTTC. It translates to CAITEGQGRDGYTF.

This clonotype has at least ten counts. A much larger clone lies one base from this, so it may be a read error. The chain has TRBV18 and TRBJ2-5, with D possibly TRBD2 on 5 matching bases. This CDR3 spans 14 amino acids. The germline CDR1 and CDR2 sequences are KGHSH and LQKENI. The CDR3 bases are TGTGCCAGCCCACCAGGACTGTACCAAGAGACCCAGTACTTC. Protein: CASPPGLYQETQYF.

This clonotype was recorded many times. This chain joins TRBV5-1 and TRBJ2-7, with D perhaps matching TRBD1 (5 bases). The CDR3 is 13 amino acids. Germline loops: CDR1 SGHRS, CDR2 YFSETQ. Trimming shortened V by 2 bases and J by 3 bases, and 9 bases separated the two germline ends. In DNA, the CDR3 is TGCGCCAGCAGCTTCGCAGGGATCTACGAGCAGTACTTC. Amino acids: CASSFAGIYEQYF. The full variable domain, rest sourced from reference TRBV5-1 and TRBJ2-7, is KAGVTQTPRYLIKTRGQQVTLSCSPISGHRSVSWYQQTPGQGLQFLFEYFSETQRNKGNFPGRFSGRQFSNSRSEMNVSTLELGDSALYLCASSFAGIYEQYFGPGTRLTVT.

The chain joins TRBV10-3 to TRBJ2-1; D unclear. This CDR3 is 13 amino acids long. V lost 3 bases to trimming and J lost 8 bases, with 11 bases between them. Per germline, CDR1 ENHRY and CDR2 SYGVKD. CDR3 nucleotide sequence: TGTGCCATCAGTGAAAGTAATGCGGATGAGCAGTTCTTC. Residues: CAISESNADEQFF.

This clonotype was seen repeatedly, ten times or more. The V call is TRBV7-9, the J call TRBJ1-2, with D perhaps TRBD1 (5 bases). The ends were cut back, 1 base at V and 7 bases at J, with 13 bases in the middle. Germline loops: CDR1 SEHNR, CDR2 FQNEAQ (reference sequence). CDR3 length equals 14 residues. CDR3 in amino acids: CASSLGDSTAGYTF. CDR3 in DNA: TGTGCCAGCAGCTTAGGTGACAGCACGGCTGGCTACACCTTC.

This clonotype showed up many times. The chain joins TRBV7-3 to TRBJ2-1, with 14 bases identical to TRBD2. This CDR3 is 19 amino acids long. The J segment lost 0 bases and the V segment lost 5 bases, leaving 9 bases of the junction unmatched. Germline V gives CDR1 SGHTA, CDR2 FQGTGA. The CDR3: CASSPRGLAGAYSYNEQFF. The CDR3 DNA follows: TGTGCCAGCAGCCCCCGGGGACTAGCGGGGGCCTACTCCTACAATGAGCAGTTCTTC. Complete variable domain (other parts from reference TRBV7-3 and TRBJ2-1): GAGVSQTPSNKVTEKGKYVELRCDPISGHTALYWYRQSLGQGPEFLIYFQGTGAADDSGLPNDRFFAVRPEGSVSTLKIQRTERGDSAVYLCASSPRGLAGAYSYNEQFFGPGTRLTVL.

This clonotype was counted ten times or more. The chain carries TRBV29-1 and TRBJ1-5; D call uncertain. V was trimmed by 4 bases and J by 6 bases, leaving 16 bases between them. This CDR3 contains 14 residues. Germline V gene lookup returns CDR1 SQVTM and CDR2 ANQGSEA. CDR3 in amino acids: CSVAVGDPLQPQHF. For the CDR3, the DNA is TGCAGCGTTGCTGTCGGAGACCCGCTTCAGCCCCAGCATTTT.

This clonotype was observed many times. This chain links TRBV19 with TRBJ2-1, with D possibly being TRBD2 (6 bases). V was clipped by 1 base and J by 7 bases, with 11 bases between them. The CDR3 has 14 residues. Per germline, CDR1 LNHDA and CDR2 SQIVND (reference sequence). This CDR3 is CASSIVGGWNEQFF. Written as DNA, the CDR3 is TGTGCCAGTAGTATAGTCGGAGGGTGGAATGAGCAGTTCTTC.

This clonotype was observed many times. This sequence joins TRBV5-1 and TRBJ2-5; D ambiguous. Trimming took 1 base from V and 1 from J, leaving 8 bases between them. The CDR3 contains 14 residues. Germline V gene lookup returns CDR1 SGHRS and CDR2 YFSETQ. The CDR3 bases are TGCGCCAGCAGCTTGTTAGGCGTCCAAGAGACCCAGTACTTC. It yields the protein CASSLLGVQETQYF.